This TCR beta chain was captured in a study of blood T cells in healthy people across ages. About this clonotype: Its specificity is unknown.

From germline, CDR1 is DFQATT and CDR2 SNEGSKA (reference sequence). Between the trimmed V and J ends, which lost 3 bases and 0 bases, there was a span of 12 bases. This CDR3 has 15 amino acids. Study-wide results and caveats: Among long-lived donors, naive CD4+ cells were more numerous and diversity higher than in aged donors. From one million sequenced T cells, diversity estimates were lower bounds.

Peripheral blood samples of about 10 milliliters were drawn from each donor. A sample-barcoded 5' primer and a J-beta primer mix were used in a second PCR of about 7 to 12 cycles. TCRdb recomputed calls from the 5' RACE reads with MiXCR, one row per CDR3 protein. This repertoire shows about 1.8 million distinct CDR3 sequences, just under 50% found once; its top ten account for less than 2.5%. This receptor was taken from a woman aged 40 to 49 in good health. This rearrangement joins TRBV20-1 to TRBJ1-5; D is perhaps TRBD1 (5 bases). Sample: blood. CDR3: CSARRGAYSNQPQHF. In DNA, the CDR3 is TGCAGTGCTAGGAGGGGAGCCTATAGCAATCAGCCCCAGCATTTT.